This T cell receptor (beta chain) derives from a study of a mutant IDH1 vaccine in newly diagnosed glioma. This CDR3 has 15 amino acids. From germline, CDR1 is SGHDN and CDR2 FVKESK. The J segment lost 2 bases and the V segment lost 4 bases, leaving 4 bases of the junction unmatched. Noted time point: week 5, during vaccination. Topical imiquimod was applied with each vaccine dose, which held 300 ug of mutant IDH1 20-mer peptide. Concerning this clone: Its antigen is unknown.

The data were produced by immunoSEQ multiplex PCR, yet TCRdb's version contains in-frame clones alone and is incomplete. Of around 46,000 clones in the sample, more than 70% are singletons; the top ten hold 5.2%. The chain joins TRBV14 to TRBJ1-4; 7 bases agree with TRBD1. This sequence was found in a man aged 45 to 65 with glioma. Sequencing was performed on PBMCs, taken from a glioma patient whose treatment included an IDH1 peptide vaccine. As DNA, the CDR3 is TGTGCCAGCAGCCCAAGACAGGGCACTAATGAAAAACTGTTTTTT. The encoded protein is CASSPRQGTNEKLFF.